A selection of T cell receptor beta chains follows, all from one sample in a study of spatial heterogeneity in lung cancer. TCRdb redid the calling of the 5' RACE reads with MiXCR, one entry per CDR3 protein. The table shows tens of thousands of distinct CDR3 sequences, with less than 9.5% occurring only once. The starting material was PBMCs, obtained at follow-up. These receptors originate from a female donor with early-stage non-small cell lung cancer. CDR3s include the opening cysteine and the closing phenylalanine or tryptophan. Fields, in order: V gene, D gene, J gene, clone size, CDR3 protein, CDR3 DNA. The D gene is left open where the match is weak. Clone size is not always given. Where it is, it says once, few, many or a class for expanded clones.

v_call: TRBV3-1
d_call: .
j_call: TRBJ1-4
clone_size: .
cdr3_aa: CASRREGEKLFF
cdr3_nt: TGTGCCAGCCGCCGGGAGGGAGAAAAACTGTTTTTT

v_call: TRBV5-1
d_call: TRBD1
j_call: TRBJ1-1
clone_size: many
cdr3_aa: CASSLQGEVTEAFF
cdr3_nt: TGCGCCAGCAGCTTACAGGGGGAGGTCACTGAAGCTTTCTTT

v_call: TRBV20-1
d_call: TRBD2
j_call: TRBJ2-7
clone_size: few
cdr3_aa: CSAKRTSDFYEQYF
cdr3_nt: TGCAGTGCAAAAAGGACTAGCGACTTCTACGAGCAGTACTTC

v_call: TRBV19
d_call: TRBD2
j_call: TRBJ2-3
clone_size: few
cdr3_aa: CASRNQAGVEADTQYF
cdr3_nt: TGTGCCAGCAGAAATCAAGCGGGAGTTGAGGCAGATACGCAGTATTTT

v_call: TRBV6-4
d_call: .
j_call: TRBJ1-2
clone_size: many
cdr3_aa: CASSDEPFKDGYTF
cdr3_nt: TGTGCCAGCAGTGACGAGCCGTTCAAGGATGGCTACACCTTC

v_call: TRBV7-2
d_call: TRBD2
j_call: TRBJ2-7
clone_size: few
cdr3_aa: CASSSPGLAIHEQYF
cdr3_nt: TGTGCCAGCAGCTCACCGGGACTAGCTATCCACGAGCAGTACTTC

v_call: TRBV2
d_call: TRBD2
j_call: TRBJ2-7
clone_size: .
cdr3_aa: CASQKSGRLQYEQYF
cdr3_nt: TGTGCCAGCCAGAAAAGCGGGAGGCTACAATACGAGCAGTACTTC

v_call: TRBV20-1
d_call: TRBD1
j_call: TRBJ1-1
clone_size: many
cdr3_aa: CSAAFSGQGAVYPMNTEAFF
cdr3_nt: TGCAGTGCAGCATTTAGTGGACAGGGGGCTGTATACCCCATGAACACTGAAGCTTTCTTT

v_call: TRBV7-2
d_call: .
j_call: TRBJ2-3
clone_size: many
cdr3_aa: CASSSQGTDTQYF
cdr3_nt: TGTGCCAGCAGCTCCCAGGGGACAGATACGCAGTATTTT

v_call: TRBV11-2
d_call: TRBD1
j_call: TRBJ2-5
clone_size: many
cdr3_aa: CASSPDRVSETQYF
cdr3_nt: TGTGCCAGCAGCCCGGACAGGGTATCAGAGACCCAGTACTTC

v_call: TRBV3-1
d_call: .
j_call: TRBJ1-2
clone_size: .
cdr3_aa: CASSRRGRIYGYTF
cdr3_nt: TGTGCCAGCAGCCGCCGCGGACGGATCTATGGCTACACCTTC

v_call: TRBV4-1
d_call: .
j_call: TRBJ2-7
clone_size: many
cdr3_aa: CASSYGKAISYEQYF
cdr3_nt: TGCGCCAGCAGCTACGGTAAGGCCATTTCCTACGAGCAGTACTTC

v_call: TRBV4-1
d_call: .
j_call: TRBJ1-1
clone_size: many
cdr3_aa: CASSQTQGWTEAFF
cdr3_nt: TGCGCCAGCAGCCAGACCCAGGGATGGACTGAAGCTTTCTTT

v_call: TRBV14
d_call: .
j_call: TRBJ2-3
clone_size: .
cdr3_aa: CASSPFSGRTDTQYF
cdr3_nt: TGTGCCAGCAGCCCTTTCAGTGGACGCACAGATACGCAGTATTTT

v_call: TRBV29-1
d_call: TRBD1
j_call: TRBJ1-4
clone_size: .
cdr3_aa: CSVATGTGEEKLFF
cdr3_nt: TGCAGCGTTGCCACCGGGACAGGGGAAGAAAAACTGTTTTTT

v_call: TRBV28
d_call: .
j_call: TRBJ2-6
clone_size: medium-sized
cdr3_aa: CASSFDGFRANVLTF
cdr3_nt: TGTGCCAGCAGTTTTGACGGTTTTAGGGCCAACGTCCTGACTTTC

v_call: TRBV28
d_call: TRBD1
j_call: TRBJ2-4
clone_size: .
cdr3_aa: CASSLGTGRNIQYF
cdr3_nt: TGTGCCAGCAGTTTGGGGACAGGGAGAAACATTCAGTACTTC

v_call: TRBV7-6
d_call: TRBD2
j_call: TRBJ2-2
clone_size: many
cdr3_aa: CASSPPTGGTGELFF
cdr3_nt: TGTGCCAGCAGCCCCCCCACGGGGGGCACCGGGGAGCTGTTTTTT

v_call: TRBV7-9
d_call: .
j_call: TRBJ1-2
clone_size: many
cdr3_aa: CASSTDGWIDGYTF
cdr3_nt: TGTGCCAGCAGCACGGACGGGTGGATAGATGGCTACACCTTC

v_call: TRBV5-1
d_call: .
j_call: TRBJ2-2
clone_size: .
cdr3_aa: CASSLDSDGELFF
cdr3_nt: TGCGCCAGCAGCTTGGATTCGGACGGGGAGCTGTTTTTT

v_call: TRBV3-1
d_call: .
j_call: TRBJ2-1
clone_size: .
cdr3_aa: CASSPKNSYPYNEQFF
cdr3_nt: TGTGCCAGCAGCCCCAAAAACTCTTATCCCTACAATGAGCAGTTCTTC

v_call: TRBV4-2
d_call: .
j_call: TRBJ2-1
clone_size: few
cdr3_aa: CASSRTADSYNEQFF
cdr3_nt: TGTGCCAGCAGCCGAACGGCGGATTCCTACAATGAGCAGTTCTTC

v_call: TRBV5-4
d_call: TRBD1
j_call: TRBJ1-5
clone_size: many
cdr3_aa: CASSLGGTGPSNQPQHF
cdr3_nt: TGTGCCAGCAGCTTGGGGGGGACAGGACCTAGCAATCAGCCCCAGCATTTT

v_call: TRBV5-5
d_call: TRBD2
j_call: TRBJ2-2
clone_size: many
cdr3_aa: CASSLVPSGSPNFPPGELFF
cdr3_nt: TGTGCCAGCAGCTTGGTGCCTAGCGGGAGTCCGAATTTCCCCCCCGGGGAGCTGTTTTTT

v_call: TRBV5-5
d_call: .
j_call: TRBJ1-5
clone_size: many
cdr3_aa: CASSLGRALSNQPQHF
cdr3_nt: TGTGCCAGCAGCTTGGGCAGAGCTTTGAGCAATCAGCCCCAGCATTTT

v_call: TRBV12-3/TRBV12-4
d_call: .
j_call: TRBJ2-1
clone_size: many
cdr3_aa: CASSFFPIWEQFF
cdr3_nt: TGTGCCAGCAGTTTTTTTCCCATTTGGGAGCAGTTCTTC

v_call: TRBV5-1
d_call: .
j_call: TRBJ2-7
clone_size: .
cdr3_aa: CASSFGGVTYEQYF
cdr3_nt: TGCGCCAGCAGCTTTGGAGGGGTCACCTACGAGCAGTACTTC

v_call: TRBV6-1
d_call: TRBD2
j_call: TRBJ2-5
clone_size: many
cdr3_aa: CASRTSGRETQYF
cdr3_nt: TGTGCCAGCAGAACTAGCGGGAGAGAGACCCAGTACTTC

v_call: TRBV12-5
d_call: .
j_call: TRBJ2-5
clone_size: many
cdr3_aa: CASARDSRQTQYF
cdr3_nt: TGTGCTAGTGCCAGGGACTCCCGGCAGACCCAGTACTTC

v_call: TRBV6-1
d_call: .
j_call: TRBJ1-5
clone_size: many
cdr3_aa: CASVRGSMSNQPQHF
cdr3_nt: TGTGCCAGCGTTCGGGGGTCGATGTCAAATCAGCCCCAGCATTTT

v_call: TRBV9
d_call: TRBD1
j_call: TRBJ1-1
clone_size: .
cdr3_aa: CASSPRDRVMNTEAFF
cdr3_nt: TGTGCCAGCAGCCCCCGGGACAGAGTTATGAACACTGAAGCTTTCTTT

v_call: TRBV2
d_call: TRBD2
j_call: TRBJ2-1
clone_size: .
cdr3_aa: CATQLAGEVNEQFF
cdr3_nt: TGTGCCACCCAACTAGCGGGAGAAGTCAATGAGCAGTTCTTC

v_call: TRBV7-6
d_call: .
j_call: TRBJ2-3
clone_size: many
cdr3_aa: CASSSLTDTQYF
cdr3_nt: TGTGCCAGCAGCTCCCTCACAGATACGCAGTATTTT

v_call: TRBV20-1
d_call: .
j_call: TRBJ2-5
clone_size: .
cdr3_aa: CSAHGQETQYF
cdr3_nt: TGCAGTGCGCACGGACAAGAGACCCAGTACTTC

v_call: TRBV3-1
d_call: .
j_call: TRBJ2-1
clone_size: many
cdr3_aa: CASSLRTKTFEQFF
cdr3_nt: TGTGCCAGCAGCCTCCGGACAAAAACGTTTGAGCAGTTCTTC

v_call: TRBV2
d_call: TRBD2
j_call: TRBJ2-4
clone_size: many
cdr3_aa: CASGLAANIQYF
cdr3_nt: TGTGCCAGCGGACTAGCGGCAAACATTCAGTACTTC

v_call: TRBV20-1
d_call: .
j_call: TRBJ1-2
clone_size: .
cdr3_aa: CSAPGGALLGYTF
cdr3_nt: TGCAGTGCTCCCGGGGGGGCGTTACTCGGCTACACCTTC

v_call: TRBV20-1
d_call: .
j_call: TRBJ2-7
clone_size: many
cdr3_aa: CSARRQANSYEQYF
cdr3_nt: TGCAGTGCTAGACGACAGGCCAACTCCTACGAGCAGTACTTC

v_call: TRBV28
d_call: .
j_call: TRBJ2-7
clone_size: many
cdr3_aa: CASSPREDGLVQYF
cdr3_nt: TGTGCCAGCAGTCCCAGGGAGGATGGGCTGGTACAGTACTTC

v_call: TRBV27
d_call: .
j_call: TRBJ2-4
clone_size: many
cdr3_aa: CASSLSKRVAKNIQYF
cdr3_nt: TGTGCCAGCAGTTTATCAAAGCGGGTAGCCAAAAACATTCAGTACTTC

v_call: TRBV9
d_call: .
j_call: TRBJ1-3
clone_size: few
cdr3_aa: CASSYTTGGNTIYF
cdr3_nt: TGTGCCAGCAGCTATACGACAGGTGGAAACACCATATATTTT

v_call: TRBV7-3
d_call: .
j_call: TRBJ1-1
clone_size: .
cdr3_aa: CASSLDLDAEAFF
cdr3_nt: TGTGCCAGCAGCTTAGACCTGGACGCTGAAGCTTTCTTT

v_call: TRBV7-3
d_call: .
j_call: TRBJ2-7
clone_size: .
cdr3_aa: CASSPTPRGEQYF
cdr3_nt: TGTGCCAGCAGCCCGACCCCCAGAGGCGAGCAGTACTTC

v_call: TRBV7-9
d_call: TRBD1
j_call: TRBJ1-5
clone_size: many
cdr3_aa: CASSFKGTGGNQPQHF
cdr3_nt: TGTGCCAGCAGCTTTAAAGGGACAGGGGGCAATCAGCCCCAGCATTTT

v_call: TRBV6-6
d_call: .
j_call: TRBJ2-2
clone_size: many
cdr3_aa: CASNSQGRGHNTGELFF
cdr3_nt: TGTGCCAGCAACTCCCAGGGGAGGGGGCACAACACCGGGGAGCTGTTTTTT